The 10 T cell receptor beta chains below were found in one sample sequenced in a study of blood T cell repertoires in COVID-19. Assay used: immunoSEQ multiplex PCR; TCRdb lists only in-frame clones, some missing. This table holds about 29,000 clones, 84% found once. The specimen was peripheral blood. These receptors originate from a man at least 80 years old with active COVID-19.

The J gene is TRBJ1-5, the V gene TRBV19, with D perhaps TRBD1 (5 bases). Trimming removed 3 bases from V and 6 bases from J, with 12 bases in between. The CDR3 spans 14 residues. Germline lookup yields CDR1 LNHDA and CDR2 SQIVND (reference sequence). This chain's CDR3 is CASSIAGQGQPQHF. The CDR3 DNA reads TGTGCCAGTAGTATTGCGGGGCAAGGTCAGCCCCAGCATTTT.

This chain joins TRBV6-2 or TRBV6-3 and TRBJ2-3; 11 bases line up with TRBD2. This CDR3 spans 17 amino acids. J lost 4 bases, V lost 5 bases, and 11 bases had no gene match. Per germline, CDR1 MNHEY and CDR2 SVGEGT. DNA of the CDR3: TGTGCCAGCAGTAGTACTAGCGGGGGAGGTAATTCAGATACGCAGTATTTT. This encodes CASSSTSGGGNSDTQYF.

This chain uses TRBV9 with TRBJ2-5; 8 bases fit TRBD1. With V trimmed by 3 bases and J by 6 bases, 13 bases remained unmatched. The CDR3 has 16 residues. Germline loops: CDR1 SGDLS, CDR2 YYNGEE. The CDR3 region is CASSALPQGARKTQYF. In nucleotides, the CDR3 is TGTGCCAGCAGCGCCCTTCCCCAGGGGGCAAGGAAGACCCAGTACTTC.

The V call is TRBV10-2, the J call TRBJ2-2, with D tentatively TRBD2 (5 bases). The CDR3 has 14 residues. V was clipped by 9 bases and J by 0 bases, with 11 bases between them. Germline CDR1 WSHSY, CDR2 SAAADI. The chain's CDR3 is CASGLFANTGELFF. DNA for the CDR3: TGCGCCAGTGGACTGTTCGCGAACACCGGGGAGCTGTTTTTT.

The gene calls are TRBV15 and TRBJ2-6, with 7 bases identical to TRBD1. V was pared by 2 bases and J by 4 bases, with 5 bases of the junction left unmatched. The CDR3 sequence is 16 residues long. Germline loops: CDR1 LNHNV, CDR2 YYDKDF (reference sequence). CDR3 region: CATSRPTGLGANVLTF. The CDR3 DNA sequence: TGTGCCACCAGCAGACCGACAGGGCTCGGGGCCAACGTCCTGACTTTC.

The chain combines TRBV6-5 with TRBJ2-2; TRBD1 matches at 7 bases. V lost 4 bases and J lost 3; bases outside the gene matches: 5. There are 15 residues in the CDR3. Germline lookup yields CDR1 MNHEY and CDR2 SVGAGI. The DNA of the CDR3 is TGTGCCAGCAGTTTCCGGGACAGTTACACCGGGGAGCTGTTTTTT. Translation: CASSFRDSYTGELFF.

CDR3 protein: CASSHSGTVTEKLFF. CDR3 DNA: TGTGCCAGCAGCCATTCCGGGACAGTCACCGAAAAACTGTTTTTT. The V and J genes are TRBV3-1 (or the pseudogene TRBV3-2) and TRBJ1-4; 7 bases line up with TRBD1. The CDR3 has 15 residues. Germline V gives CDR1 LGHDT, CDR2 YNNKEL (reference sequence). Trimming removed 3 bases from V and 8 bases from J; junction bases left unmatched: 9.

The chain is built from TRBV10-3 and TRBJ1-1; D is possibly TRBD1 (5 bases). V was cut by 2 bases and J by 0 bases, with 16 bases left in between. The CDR3 is 17 amino acids. The germline V gene encodes CDR1 ENHRY and CDR2 SYGVKD. The CDR3 nucleotides read TGTGCCATCAGTGAGGCCCGTTCGACAGAGATGAACACTGAAGCTTTCTTT. Protein sequence: CAISEARSTEMNTEAFF.

The V call is TRBV5-1, the J call TRBJ1-4; 9 bases map to TRBD1. The CDR3 has 15 residues. In germline, CDR1 is SGHRS, CDR2 YFSETQ. The V and J ends lost 0 bases and 8 bases, in that order; junction bases with no gene match: 5. Here the CDR3 reads CASSLAGQGSEKLFF. Written as DNA, the CDR3 is TGCGCCAGCAGCTTGGCGGGACAGGGAAGCGAAAAACTGTTTTTT.

The rearrangement uses TRBV6-5 and TRBJ1-3; 8 bases are a match to TRBD1. CDR1 is MNHEY, CDR2 SVGAGI, per germline. The CDR3 contains 13 residues. V lost 7 bases, J lost 4 bases, and 3 bases stayed unmatched. CDR3: CASTGQGGNTIYF. The CDR3 DNA sequence: TGTGCCAGCACTGGACAGGGAGGAAACACCATATATTTT.